The sequence of this T cell receptor (beta chain) was determined in a study of CD8+ T cells in alopecia areata. The germline V gene has CDR1 MNHEY and CDR2 SVGAGI. V was shortened by 0 bases and J by 4 bases, with 6 bases between the two germline ends. This CDR3 is 14 amino acids long. Study observations and caveats: Scalp lesions, especially in alopecia totalis/universalis, had higher clonality than normal scalp. Tofacitinib significantly reduced both scalp clonality and expanded CD8+ clones among the top 100. The presence of one nonresponder keeps the tie between baseline CD8+ expansion and response uncertain.

Treatment described: oral pan-JAK inhibitor, 5-10 mg twice daily. Peripheral blood and lesional scalp punch biopsies came from alopecia areata patients. As for this clone: What it recognizes is unknown.

After isolation, RNA underwent reverse transcription to generate cDNA as the sequencing template. Produced via immunoSEQ multiplex PCR; TCRdb's table is partial and in-frame only. The sample contains 250,000 to 350,000 clones, 60% of which appear only once. The receptor's source is a human donor with alopecia areata. The material was CD4+ T cells sorted from blood, obtained around week 54, from a patient treated with tofacitinib. The chain is built from TRBV6-5 and TRBJ1-4, with D unresolved. The CDR3 protein is CASSYSGRNEKLFF. CDR3 DNA sequence: TGTGCCAGCAGTTACTCAGGTCGTAATGAAAAACTGTTTTTT.